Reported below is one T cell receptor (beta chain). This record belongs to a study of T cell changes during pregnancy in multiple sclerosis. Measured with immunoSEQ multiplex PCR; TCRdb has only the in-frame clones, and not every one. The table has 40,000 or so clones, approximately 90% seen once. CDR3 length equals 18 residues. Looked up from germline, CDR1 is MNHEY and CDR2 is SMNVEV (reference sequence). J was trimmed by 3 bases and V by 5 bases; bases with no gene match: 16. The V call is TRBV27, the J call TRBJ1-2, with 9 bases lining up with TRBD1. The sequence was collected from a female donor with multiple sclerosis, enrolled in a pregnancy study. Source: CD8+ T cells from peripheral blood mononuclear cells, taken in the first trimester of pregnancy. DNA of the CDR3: TGTGCCAGCAGTCAACAAATACCGGGACAGGGAAATGACTATGGCTACACCTTC. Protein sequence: CASSQQIPGQGNDYGYTF.